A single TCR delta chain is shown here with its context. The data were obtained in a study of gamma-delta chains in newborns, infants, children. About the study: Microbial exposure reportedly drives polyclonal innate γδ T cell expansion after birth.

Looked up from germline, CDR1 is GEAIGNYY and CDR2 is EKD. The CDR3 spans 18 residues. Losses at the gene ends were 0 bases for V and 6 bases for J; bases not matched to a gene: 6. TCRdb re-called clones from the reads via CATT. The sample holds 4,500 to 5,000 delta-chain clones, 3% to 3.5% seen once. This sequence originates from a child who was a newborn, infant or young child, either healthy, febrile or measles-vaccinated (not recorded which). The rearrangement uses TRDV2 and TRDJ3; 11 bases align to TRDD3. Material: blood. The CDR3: CACDTVWGIRKDTRQMFF. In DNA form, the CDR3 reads TGTGCCTGTGACACCGTATGGGGGATACGGAAGGACACCCGACAGATGTTTTTC.